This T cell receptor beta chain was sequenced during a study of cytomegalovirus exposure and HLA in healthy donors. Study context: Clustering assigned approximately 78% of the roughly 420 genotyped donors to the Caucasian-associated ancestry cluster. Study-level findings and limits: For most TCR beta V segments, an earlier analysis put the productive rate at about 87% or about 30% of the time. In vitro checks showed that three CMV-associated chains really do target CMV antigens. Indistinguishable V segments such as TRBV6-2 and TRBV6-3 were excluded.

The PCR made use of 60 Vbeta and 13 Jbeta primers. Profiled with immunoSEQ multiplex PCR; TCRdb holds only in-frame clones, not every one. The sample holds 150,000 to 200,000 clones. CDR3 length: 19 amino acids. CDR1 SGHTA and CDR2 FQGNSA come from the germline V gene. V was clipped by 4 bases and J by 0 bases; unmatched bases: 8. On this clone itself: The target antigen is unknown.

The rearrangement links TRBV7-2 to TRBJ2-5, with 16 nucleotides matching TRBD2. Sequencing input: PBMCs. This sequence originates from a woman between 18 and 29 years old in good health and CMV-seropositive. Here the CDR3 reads CASSYSTGLAGGNQETQYF. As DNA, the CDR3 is TGTGCCAGCAGCTATTCTACGGGACTAGCGGGGGGGAACCAAGAGACCCAGTACTTC.